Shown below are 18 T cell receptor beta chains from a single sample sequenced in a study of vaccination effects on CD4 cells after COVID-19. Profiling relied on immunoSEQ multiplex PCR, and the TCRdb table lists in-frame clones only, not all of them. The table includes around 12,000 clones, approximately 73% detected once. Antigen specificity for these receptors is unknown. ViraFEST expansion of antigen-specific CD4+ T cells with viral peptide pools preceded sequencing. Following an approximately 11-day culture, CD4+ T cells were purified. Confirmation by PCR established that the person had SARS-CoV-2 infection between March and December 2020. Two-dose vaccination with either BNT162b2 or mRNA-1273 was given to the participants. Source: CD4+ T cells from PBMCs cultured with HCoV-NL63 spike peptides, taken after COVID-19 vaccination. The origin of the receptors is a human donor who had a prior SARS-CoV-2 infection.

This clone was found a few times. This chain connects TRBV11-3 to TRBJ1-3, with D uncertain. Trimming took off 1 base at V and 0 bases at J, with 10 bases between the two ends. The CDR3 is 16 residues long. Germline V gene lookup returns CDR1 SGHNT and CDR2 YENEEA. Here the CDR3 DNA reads TGTGCCAGCAGCTTAGGTGCGGGAAGCTCTGGAAACACCATATATTTT. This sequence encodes CASSLGAGSSGNTIYF.

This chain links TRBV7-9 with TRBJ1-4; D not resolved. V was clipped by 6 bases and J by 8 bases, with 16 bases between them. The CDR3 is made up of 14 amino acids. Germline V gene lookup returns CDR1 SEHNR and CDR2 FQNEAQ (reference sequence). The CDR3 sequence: CASRPENFAEKLFF. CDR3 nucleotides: TGTGCCAGCAGGCCGGAGAACTTCGCCGAAAAACTGTTTTTT.

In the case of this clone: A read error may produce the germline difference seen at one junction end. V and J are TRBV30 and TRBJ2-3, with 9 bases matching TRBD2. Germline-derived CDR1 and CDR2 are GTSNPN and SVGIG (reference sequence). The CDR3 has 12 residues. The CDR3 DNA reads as TGTGCCCGGAGCGGGGGGTGGGATACGCAGTATTTT. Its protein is CARSGGWDTQYF.

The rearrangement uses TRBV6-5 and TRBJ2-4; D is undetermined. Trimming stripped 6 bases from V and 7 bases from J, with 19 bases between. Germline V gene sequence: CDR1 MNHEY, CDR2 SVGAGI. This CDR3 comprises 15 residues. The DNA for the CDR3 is TGTGCCAGCAGCTCCACCGGGTCCCCAAGGAACATTCAGTACTTC. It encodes CASSSTGSPRNIQYF.

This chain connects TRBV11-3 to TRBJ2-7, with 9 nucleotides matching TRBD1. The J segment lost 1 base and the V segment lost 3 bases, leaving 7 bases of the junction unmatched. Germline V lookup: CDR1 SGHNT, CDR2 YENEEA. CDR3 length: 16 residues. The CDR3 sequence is CASSLTMTGGSYEQYF. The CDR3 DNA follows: TGTGCCAGCAGCTTGACTATGACAGGGGGTTCCTACGAGCAGTACTTC.

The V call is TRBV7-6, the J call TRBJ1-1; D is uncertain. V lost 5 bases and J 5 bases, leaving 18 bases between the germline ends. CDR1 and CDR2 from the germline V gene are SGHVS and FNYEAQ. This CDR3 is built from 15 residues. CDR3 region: CASSRFTGERTEAFF. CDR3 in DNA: TGTGCCAGCAGCAGATTCACGGGTGAAAGAACTGAAGCTTTCTTT.

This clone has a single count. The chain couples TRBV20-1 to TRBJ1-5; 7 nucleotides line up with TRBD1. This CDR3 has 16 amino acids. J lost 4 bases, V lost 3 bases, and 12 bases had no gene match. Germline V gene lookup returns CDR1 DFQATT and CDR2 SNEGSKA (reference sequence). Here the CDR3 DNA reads TGCAGTGCTAGTAGAGGGGGCGCTTTCAATAATCAGCCCCAGCATTTT. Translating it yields CSASRGGAFNNQPQHF.

The CDR3 protein is CASSPDGTENGYTF. DNA of the CDR3: TGTGCCAGCAGCCCGGATGGGACAGAGAATGGCTACACCTTC. V usage is TRBV3-1 (or the pseudogene TRBV3-2) and J usage is TRBJ1-2; TRBD1 matches 7 bases. This CDR3 is built from 14 residues. Germline V gene data show CDR1 as LGHDT and CDR2 as YNNKEL (reference sequence). J lost 6 bases, V lost 4 bases, and 8 bases had no gene match.

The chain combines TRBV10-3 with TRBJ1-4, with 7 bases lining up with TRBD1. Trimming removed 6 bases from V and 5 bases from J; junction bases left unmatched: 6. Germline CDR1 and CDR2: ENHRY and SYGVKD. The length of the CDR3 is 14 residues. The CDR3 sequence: CAIRPGTENEKLFF. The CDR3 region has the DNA TGTGCCATCAGACCCGGGACAGAAAATGAAAAACTGTTTTTT.

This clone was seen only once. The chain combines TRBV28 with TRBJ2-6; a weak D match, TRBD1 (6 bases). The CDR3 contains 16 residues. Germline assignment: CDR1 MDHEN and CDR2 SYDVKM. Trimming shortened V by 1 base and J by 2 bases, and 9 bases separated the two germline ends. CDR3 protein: CASSLFTGPGANVLTF. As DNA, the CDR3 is TGTGCCAGCAGTTTATTCACAGGGCCTGGGGCCAACGTCCTGACTTTC.

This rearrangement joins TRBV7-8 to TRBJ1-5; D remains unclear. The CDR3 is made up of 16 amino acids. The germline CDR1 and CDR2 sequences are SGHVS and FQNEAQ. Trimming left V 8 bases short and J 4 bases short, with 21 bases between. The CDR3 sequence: CASPVRVGVKNQPQHF. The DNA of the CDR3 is TGTGCCAGCCCCGTGAGGGTTGGTGTGAAAAATCAGCCCCAGCATTTT.

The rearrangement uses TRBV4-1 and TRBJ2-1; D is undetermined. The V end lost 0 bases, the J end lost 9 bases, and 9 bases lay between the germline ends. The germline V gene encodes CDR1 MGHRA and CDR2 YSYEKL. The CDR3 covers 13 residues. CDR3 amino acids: CASSQDPEREQFF. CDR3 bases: TGCGCCAGCAGCCAAGATCCCGAACGTGAGCAGTTCTTC.

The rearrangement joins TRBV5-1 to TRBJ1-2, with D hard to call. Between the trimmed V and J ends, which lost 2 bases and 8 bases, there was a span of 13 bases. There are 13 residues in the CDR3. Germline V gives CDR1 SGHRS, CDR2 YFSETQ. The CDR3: CASSLGGIGGYTF. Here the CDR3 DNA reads TGCGCCAGCAGCTTAGGCGGAATTGGGGGCTACACCTTC.

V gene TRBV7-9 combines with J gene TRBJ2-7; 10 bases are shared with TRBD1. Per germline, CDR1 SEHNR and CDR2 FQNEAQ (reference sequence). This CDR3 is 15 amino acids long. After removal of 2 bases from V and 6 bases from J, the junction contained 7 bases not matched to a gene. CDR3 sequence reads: CASSLSGTGVAEQYF. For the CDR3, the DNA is TGTGCCAGCAGCTTATCCGGGACAGGGGTCGCCGAGCAGTACTTC.

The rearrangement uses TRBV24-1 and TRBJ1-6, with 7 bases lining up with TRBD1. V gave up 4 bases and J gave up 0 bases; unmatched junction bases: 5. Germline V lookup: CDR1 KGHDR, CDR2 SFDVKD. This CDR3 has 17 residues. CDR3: CATSEPGQLSYNSPLHF. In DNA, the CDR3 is TGTGCCACCAGTGAACCGGGACAGCTCTCCTATAATTCACCCCTCCACTTT.

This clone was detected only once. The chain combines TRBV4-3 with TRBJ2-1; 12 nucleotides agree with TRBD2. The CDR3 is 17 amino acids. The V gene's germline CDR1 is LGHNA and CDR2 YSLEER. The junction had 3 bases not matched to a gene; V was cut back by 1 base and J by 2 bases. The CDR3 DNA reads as TGCGCCAGCAGCCAAGGCTCTAGCGGGAGGGCCTACAATGAGCAGTTCTTC. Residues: CASSQGSSGRAYNEQFF.

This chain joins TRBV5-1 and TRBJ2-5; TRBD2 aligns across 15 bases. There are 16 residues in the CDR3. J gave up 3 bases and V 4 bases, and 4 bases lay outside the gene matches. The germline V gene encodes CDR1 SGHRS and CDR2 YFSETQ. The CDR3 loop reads CASSTGLAGGKETQYF. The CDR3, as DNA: TGCGCCAGCAGCACAGGACTAGCGGGGGGGAAAGAGACCCAGTACTTC.

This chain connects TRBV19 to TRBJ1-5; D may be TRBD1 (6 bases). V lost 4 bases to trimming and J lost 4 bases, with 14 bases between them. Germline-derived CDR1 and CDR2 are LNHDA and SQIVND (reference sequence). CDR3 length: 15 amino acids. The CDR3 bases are TGTGCCAGTAGTAGCCTCTACAGGGTAAATCAGCCCCAGCATTTT. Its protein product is CASSSLYRVNQPQHF.